The TCR beta chain described here comes from a study of beta chain features in type 1 diabetes. Sorted cells reached over 95% purity in every population. All of the isolated RNA was reverse transcribed, so expressed TCRB transcripts were sequenced. Profiled with immunoSEQ multiplex PCR; TCRdb holds only in-frame clones, not every one. The table has over 150,000 clones, about 9.4% seen once. In germline, CDR1 is SGHTA, CDR2 FQGNSA. The CDR3 is 15 residues long. Trimming at V came to 3 bases and at J to 2 bases, leaving 7 bases not matched to a gene. On this clone: Its antigen is still unknown.

Findings and limits, study-wide: Moderate yet significant TCRB CDR3 shortening was seen in Type 1 diabetes patients in all four CD4+ subsets.

The chain carries TRBV7-2 and TRBJ2-7; 7 bases fit TRBD1. The specimen sequenced was central memory CD4+ T cells from blood. The origin of this receptor is a man between 25 and 39 years old with type 1 diabetes. This CDR3 is CASSFKLDRAYEQYF. DNA of the CDR3: TGTGCCAGCAGCTTCAAACTAGACAGGGCCTACGAGCAGTACTTC.